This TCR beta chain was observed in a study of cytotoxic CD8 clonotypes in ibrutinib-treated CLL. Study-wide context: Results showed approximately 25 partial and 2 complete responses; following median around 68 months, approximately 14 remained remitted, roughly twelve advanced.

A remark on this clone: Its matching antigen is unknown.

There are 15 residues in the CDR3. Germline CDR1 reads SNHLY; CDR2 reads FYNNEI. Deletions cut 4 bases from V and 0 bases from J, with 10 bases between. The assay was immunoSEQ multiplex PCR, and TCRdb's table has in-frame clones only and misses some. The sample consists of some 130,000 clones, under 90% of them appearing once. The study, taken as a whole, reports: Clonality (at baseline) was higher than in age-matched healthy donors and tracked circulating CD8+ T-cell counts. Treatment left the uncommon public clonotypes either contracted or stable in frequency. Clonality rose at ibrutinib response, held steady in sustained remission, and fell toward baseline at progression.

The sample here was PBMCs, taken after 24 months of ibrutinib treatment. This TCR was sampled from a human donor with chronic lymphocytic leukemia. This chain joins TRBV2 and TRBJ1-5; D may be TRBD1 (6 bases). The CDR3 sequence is CASSVRRGSNQPQHF. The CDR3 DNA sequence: TGTGCCAGCAGTGTCCGCAGGGGTAGCAATCAGCCCCAGCATTTT.